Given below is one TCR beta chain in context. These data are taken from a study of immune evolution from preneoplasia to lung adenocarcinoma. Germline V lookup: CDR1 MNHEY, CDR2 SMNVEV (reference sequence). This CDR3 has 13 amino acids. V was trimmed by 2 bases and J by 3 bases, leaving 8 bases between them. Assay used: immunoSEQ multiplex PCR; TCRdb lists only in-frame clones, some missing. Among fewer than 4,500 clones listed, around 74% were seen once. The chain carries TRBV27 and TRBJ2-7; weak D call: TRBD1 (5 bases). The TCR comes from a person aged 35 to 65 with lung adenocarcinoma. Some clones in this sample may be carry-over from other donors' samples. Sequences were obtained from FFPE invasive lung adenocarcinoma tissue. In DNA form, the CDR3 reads TGTGCCAGCAGTTTAACAGGTTACTACGAGCAGTACTTC. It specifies CASSLTGYYEQYF.